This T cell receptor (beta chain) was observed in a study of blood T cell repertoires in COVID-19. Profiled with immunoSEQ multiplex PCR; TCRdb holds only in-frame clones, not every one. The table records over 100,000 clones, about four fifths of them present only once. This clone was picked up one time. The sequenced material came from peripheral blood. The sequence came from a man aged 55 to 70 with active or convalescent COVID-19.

DNA for the CDR3: TGTGCCAGCTCAGCCGGGACAGAACTTAATCAGCCCCAGCATTTT. It is translated as CASSAGTELNQPQHF. The chain uses TRBV18 and TRBJ1-5; 7 bases line up with TRBD1. CDR1 is KGHSH and CDR2 is LQKENI in the germline V gene. The CDR3 sequence is 15 residues long. V trimming: 5 bases; J trimming: 4 bases; junction bases outside the gene matches: 8.